This entry is about one T cell receptor (beta chain). What it binds is unknown. One entry per CDR3 protein results from TCRdb running MiXCR on the 5' RACE reads. Among about 36,000 distinct CDR3 sequences listed, about an eighth were seen once. The data stem from a study of CD8 T cells in ankylosing spondylitis. General study results and limits: Researchers report that disease-linked clones proved CD8+ and relatively rare in peripheral blood.

CDR3 size: 18 residues. CDR1 and CDR2 (germline): DFQATT, SNEGSKA (reference sequence). With 5 bases clipped from V and 0 bases from J, the junction kept 8 bases outside the gene matches. Sequencing was carried out using synovial fluid, either unsorted or a sorted T cell fraction (not recorded which). The clonotype was recovered from a male donor with ankylosing spondylitis. The chain employs TRBV20-1 and TRBJ2-4; 15 bases fit TRBD2. The CDR3 loop is CSAPPGTSGRLAKNIQYF. Here the CDR3 DNA reads TGCAGTGCTCCGCCGGGGACTAGCGGGAGGTTAGCCAAAAACATTCAGTACTTC.